This entry describes one TCR beta chain. Authors' processing steps: Reference gene primer amplification gave nucleated cell count estimates. Measured with immunoSEQ multiplex PCR; TCRdb has only the in-frame clones, and not every one. The V and J calls and clone size come from that table; D and trimming were worked out from the DNA. Among approximately 230,000 clones listed, 87% were seen once. These data come from a study of blood T cell repertoires in COVID-19. The CDR3 totals 21 residues. J lost 1 base, V lost 1 base, and 13 bases had no gene match. This sequence originates from a woman aged 25-40 years with acute COVID-19. The chain combines TRBV23-1 with TRBJ2-3, with 14 bases lining up with TRBD2. TRBV23-1 is classed as an ORF, of uncertain function. Sequencing was carried out using PBMCs or T cells enriched from blood (not recorded which). CDR3 amino acids: CASSQWNSEPGLAGGTDTQYF. CDR3 in DNA: TGCGCCAGCAGTCAATGGAACTCAGAACCGGGACTAGCGGGAGGCACAGATACGCAGTATTTT.